This TCR beta chain was sequenced in a study of cytomegalovirus exposure and HLA in healthy donors. This PCR relied on a set of 60 Vbeta primers and 13 Jbeta primers. The protocol was immunoSEQ multiplex PCR, while the TCRdb copy is restricted to in-frame clones and leaves out a portion. In the table there are about 200,000 clones, 78% of which are singletons. The ends were cut back, 6 bases at V and 2 bases at J, with 11 bases in the middle. Germline assignment: CDR1 MGHDK and CDR2 SYGVNS. The CDR3 is made up of 13 amino acids. This clone was picked up a small number of times. The sequence was collected from a male donor in good health and CMV-seronegative. The sequencing sample was made of PBMCs. V and J are TRBV25-1 and TRBJ2-7; tentative D call: TRBD1 (6 bases). CDR3 DNA sequence: TGTGCCAGCAGGACGACAGGAGCCTACGAGCAGTACTTC. Its translation: CASRTTGAYEQYF.